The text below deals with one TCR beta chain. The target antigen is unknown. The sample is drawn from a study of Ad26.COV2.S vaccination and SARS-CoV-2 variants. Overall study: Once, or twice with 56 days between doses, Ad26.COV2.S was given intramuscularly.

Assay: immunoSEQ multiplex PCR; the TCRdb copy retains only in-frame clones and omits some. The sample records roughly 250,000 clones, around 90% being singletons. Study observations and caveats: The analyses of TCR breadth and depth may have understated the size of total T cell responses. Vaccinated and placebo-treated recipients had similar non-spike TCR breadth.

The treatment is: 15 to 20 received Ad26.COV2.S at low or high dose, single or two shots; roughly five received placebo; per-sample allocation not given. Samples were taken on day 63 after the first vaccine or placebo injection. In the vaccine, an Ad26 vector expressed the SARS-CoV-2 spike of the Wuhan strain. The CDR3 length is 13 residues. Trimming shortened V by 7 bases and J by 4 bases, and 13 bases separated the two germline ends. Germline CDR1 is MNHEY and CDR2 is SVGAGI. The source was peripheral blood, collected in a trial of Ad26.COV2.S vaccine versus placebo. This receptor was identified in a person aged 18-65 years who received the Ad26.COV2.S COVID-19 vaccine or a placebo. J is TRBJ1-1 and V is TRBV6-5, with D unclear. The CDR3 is CASTRGEVTEAFF. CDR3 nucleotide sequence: TGTGCCAGCACTCGCGGCGAAGTCACTGAAGCTTTCTTT.